The T cell receptor beta chain under discussion was sequenced for a study of cytomegalovirus exposure and HLA in healthy donors. Study-wide points: In an earlier analysis, in under 700 donors, most V segments appeared productive either ~87% or ~30% of the time. The listing of some 170 TCR beta chains classed them as cytomegalovirus-associated.

Each donor was nominally healthy when sampled (though unrecorded immune exposures were likely). The PCR used 60 Vbeta and 13 Jbeta primers. The method was immunoSEQ multiplex PCR; TCRdb's version includes in-frame clones alone and lacks a portion of them. The table records hundreds of thousands of clones, around 84% of them present only once. Remarks on this clone: Its antigen remains unknown.

The length of the CDR3 is 12 residues. Trimming cost V 3 bases and J 8 bases, with 12 bases left between them. CDR1 and CDR2 (germline): SQVTM, ANQGSEA. The sample comprised PBMCs. V usage is TRBV29-1 and J usage is TRBJ2-3; D is unresolved. The clonotype originates from a girl aged 2 to 10 in good health and CMV-seronegative. CDR3 in DNA: TGCAGCGTTGACCGGTCAGCAGGTACGCAGTATTTT. Protein product: CSVDRSAGTQYF.